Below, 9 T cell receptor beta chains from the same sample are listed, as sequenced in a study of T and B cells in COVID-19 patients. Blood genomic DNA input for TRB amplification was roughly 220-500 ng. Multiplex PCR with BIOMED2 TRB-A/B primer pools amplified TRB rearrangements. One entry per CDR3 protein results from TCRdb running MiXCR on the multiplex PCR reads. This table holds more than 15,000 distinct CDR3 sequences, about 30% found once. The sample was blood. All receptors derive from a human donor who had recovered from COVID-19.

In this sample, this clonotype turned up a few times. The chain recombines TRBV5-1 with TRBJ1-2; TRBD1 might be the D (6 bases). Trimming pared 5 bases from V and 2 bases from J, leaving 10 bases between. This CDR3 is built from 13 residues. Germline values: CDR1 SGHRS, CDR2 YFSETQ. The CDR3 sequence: CASSPGTNYGYTF. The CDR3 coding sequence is TGCGCCAGCAGTCCTGGGACAAACTATGGCTACACCTTC.

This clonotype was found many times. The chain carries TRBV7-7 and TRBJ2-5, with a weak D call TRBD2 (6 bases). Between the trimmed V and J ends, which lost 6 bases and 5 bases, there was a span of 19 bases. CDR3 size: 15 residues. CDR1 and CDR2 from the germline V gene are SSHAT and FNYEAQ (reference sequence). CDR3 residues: CASRKTSGRGETQYF. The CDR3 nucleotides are TGTGCCAGCAGAAAGACCAGCGGGCGTGGGGAGACCCAGTACTTC.

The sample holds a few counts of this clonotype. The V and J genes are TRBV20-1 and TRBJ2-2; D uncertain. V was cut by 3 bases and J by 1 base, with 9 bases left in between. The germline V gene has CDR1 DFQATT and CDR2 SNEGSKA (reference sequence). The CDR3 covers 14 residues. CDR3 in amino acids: CSASSPLNTGELFF. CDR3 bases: TGCAGTGCTAGTTCTCCATTGAACACCGGGGAGCTGTTTTTT.

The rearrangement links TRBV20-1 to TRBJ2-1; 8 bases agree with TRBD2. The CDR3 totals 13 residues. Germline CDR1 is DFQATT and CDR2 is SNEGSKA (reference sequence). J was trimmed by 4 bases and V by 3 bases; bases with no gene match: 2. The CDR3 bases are TGCAGTGCTAGGGGCGGGGGGTACAATGAGCAGTTCTTC. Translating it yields CSARGGGYNEQFF.

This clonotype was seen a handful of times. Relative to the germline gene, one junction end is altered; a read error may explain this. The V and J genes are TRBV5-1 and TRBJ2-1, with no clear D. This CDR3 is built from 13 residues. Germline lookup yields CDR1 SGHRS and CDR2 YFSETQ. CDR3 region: CASRFAMIYEQFF. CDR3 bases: TGCGCCAGCCGCTTCGCGATGATATATGAGCAGTTCTTC.

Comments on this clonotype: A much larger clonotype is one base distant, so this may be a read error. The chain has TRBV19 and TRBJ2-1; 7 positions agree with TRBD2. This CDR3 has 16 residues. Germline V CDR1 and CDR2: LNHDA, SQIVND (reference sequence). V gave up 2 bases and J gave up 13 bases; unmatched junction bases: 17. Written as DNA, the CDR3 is TGTGCCAGTAGTATAAATGGGGCTAGCGGACAAGAGACCCAGTTCTTC. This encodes CASSINGASGQETQFF.

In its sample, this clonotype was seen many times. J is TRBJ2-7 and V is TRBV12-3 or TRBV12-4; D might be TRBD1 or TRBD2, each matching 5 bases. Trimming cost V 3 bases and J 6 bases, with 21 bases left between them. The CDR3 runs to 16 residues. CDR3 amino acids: CASSFWSWQGRREQYF. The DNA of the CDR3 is TGTGCCAGCAGTTTTTGGTCGTGGCAGGGACGACGCGAGCAGTACTTC.

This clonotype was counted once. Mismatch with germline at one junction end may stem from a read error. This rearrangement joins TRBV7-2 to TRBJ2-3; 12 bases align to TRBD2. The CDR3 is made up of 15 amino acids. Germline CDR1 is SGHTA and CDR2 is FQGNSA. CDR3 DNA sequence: TGTGCCAGCAGCTCACTAGCGGGGGGCACAGATATGCAGTATTTT. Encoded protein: CASSSLAGGTDMQYF.

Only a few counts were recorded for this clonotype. The CDR3 loop reads CASSYRLDIAKNIQYF. CDR3 nucleotides: TGTGCCAGCAGTTATCGACTAGACATAGCCAAAAACATTCAGTACTTC. The V call is TRBV6-5, the J call TRBJ2-4; TRBD2 is a possible D gene (6 bases). V was trimmed by 3 bases and J by 0 bases, leaving 12 bases between them. Per germline, CDR1 MNHEY and CDR2 SVGAGI. The CDR3 length is 16 residues.